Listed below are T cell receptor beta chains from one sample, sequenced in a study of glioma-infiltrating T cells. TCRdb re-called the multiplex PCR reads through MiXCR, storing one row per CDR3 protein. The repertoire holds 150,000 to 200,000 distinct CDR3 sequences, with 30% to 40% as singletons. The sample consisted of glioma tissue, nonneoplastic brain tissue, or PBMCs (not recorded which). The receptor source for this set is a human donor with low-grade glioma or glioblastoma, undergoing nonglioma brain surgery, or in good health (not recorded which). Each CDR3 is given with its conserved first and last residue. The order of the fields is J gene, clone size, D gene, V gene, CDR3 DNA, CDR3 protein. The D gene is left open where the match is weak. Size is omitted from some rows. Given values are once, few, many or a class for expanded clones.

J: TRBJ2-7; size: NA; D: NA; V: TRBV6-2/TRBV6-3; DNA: TGTGCCAGCACCCGGACATGCTACGAGCAGTACTTC; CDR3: CASTRTCYEQYF
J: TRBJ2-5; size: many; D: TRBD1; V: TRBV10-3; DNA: TGTGCCATCGGATTTGGTCGGACAGGGCAAGAGACCCAGTACTTC; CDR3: CAIGFGRTGQETQYF
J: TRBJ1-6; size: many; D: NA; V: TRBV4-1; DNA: TGCGCCAGCAGCCCCACCGGCGGAGATTCACCCCTCCACTTT; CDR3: CASSPTGGDSPLHF
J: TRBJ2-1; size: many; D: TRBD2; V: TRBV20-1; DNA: TGCAGTGCTAGAGAGGCGGGAGGGCCGTCCTACAATGAGCAGTTCTTC; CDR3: CSAREAGGPSYNEQFF
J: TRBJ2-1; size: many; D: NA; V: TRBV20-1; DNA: TGCAGTGCCAGGAGCGGAGGACCCTACAATGAGCAGTTCTTC; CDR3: CSARSGGPYNEQFF
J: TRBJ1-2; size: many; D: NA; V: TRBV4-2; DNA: TGTGCCAGCAGCCAGGCGACTGCCGAATCGAACTATGGCTACACCTTC; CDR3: CASSQATAESNYGYTF
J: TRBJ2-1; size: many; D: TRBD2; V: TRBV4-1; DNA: TGCGCCAGCAGCCAAGCCAGACCGGGAGGAACCTACAATGAGCAGTTCTTC; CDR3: CASSQARPGGTYNEQFF
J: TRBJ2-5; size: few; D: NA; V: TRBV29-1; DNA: TGCAGCGTTGAAGAAGAAGCCCTAGGGGCCCAGTACTTC; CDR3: CSVEEEALGAQYF
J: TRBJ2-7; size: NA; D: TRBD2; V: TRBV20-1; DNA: TGCAGTGCTAGTTTAGCGGGAGGTGATTACGAGCAGTACTTC; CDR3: CSASLAGGDYEQYF
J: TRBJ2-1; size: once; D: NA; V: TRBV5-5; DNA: TGTGCCAGCAGCTTGTCGAGTAGATACAATGGGCAGTTCTTC; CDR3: CASSLSSRYNGQFF
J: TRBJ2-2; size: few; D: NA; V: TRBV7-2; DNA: TGTGCCAGCAGCCCCATGATAGCGTCCGGGGAGCTGTTTTTT; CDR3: CASSPMIASGELFF
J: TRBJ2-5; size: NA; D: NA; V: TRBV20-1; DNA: TGCAGTGCCGTGGGGACAGCGGGCTCACCGGAGACCCAGCACTTC; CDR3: CSAVGTAGSPETQHF
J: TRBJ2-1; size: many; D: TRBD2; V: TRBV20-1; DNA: TGCAGTGCTAGAGACGCACCGGGACTAGCGACGGGGGACTTC; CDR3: CSARDAPGLATGDF
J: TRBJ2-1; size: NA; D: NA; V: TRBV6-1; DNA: TGTGCCAGCACTACGAGAAAGGGCCAAGGATACAATGAGCAGTTCTTC; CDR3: CASTTRKGQGYNEQFF
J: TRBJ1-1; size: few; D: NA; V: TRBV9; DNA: TGTGCCAGAATCATACCCGGGGACACTGAAGCTTTCTTT; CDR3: CARIIPGDTEAFF
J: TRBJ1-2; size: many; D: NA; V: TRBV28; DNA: TGTGCCAGCAGTTTTAATCTCGGGACGGAAAACTACTATGGCTACACCTTC; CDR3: CASSFNLGTENYYGYTF
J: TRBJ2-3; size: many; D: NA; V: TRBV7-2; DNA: TGTGCCAGCAGCTTAGAAGCCCTGACAAATACGCAGTATTTT; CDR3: CASSLEALTNTQYF
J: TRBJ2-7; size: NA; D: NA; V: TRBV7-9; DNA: TGTGCCAGCAGCGCACGGGAAGCCTACGAGCAGTACTTC; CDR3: CASSAREAYEQYF
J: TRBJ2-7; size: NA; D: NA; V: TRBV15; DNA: TGTGCCACCAGCAGTTTACAGGGCAGCCTCTACGAGCAGTACTTC; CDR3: CATSSLQGSLYEQYF
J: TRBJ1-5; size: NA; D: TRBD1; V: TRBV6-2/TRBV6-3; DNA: TGTGCCAGCAGTTACTCGGGGACAGGGGGACAGCCCCAGCATTTT; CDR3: CASSYSGTGGQPQHF
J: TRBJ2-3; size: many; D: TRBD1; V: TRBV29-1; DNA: TGCAGCGTCGGCCGACAGGGCCCCACAGATACGCAGTATTTT; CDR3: CSVGRQGPTDTQYF
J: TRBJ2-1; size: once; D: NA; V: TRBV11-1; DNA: TGTGCCAGCAGCTCCGCAGTGGACAATGGGCAGTTCTTC; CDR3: CASSSAVDNGQFF
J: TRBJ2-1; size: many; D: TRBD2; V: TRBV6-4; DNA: TGTGCCAGCAGCGAGATAGGGACTAGCGGGAGCAATGAGCAGTTCTTC; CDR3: CASSEIGTSGSNEQFF
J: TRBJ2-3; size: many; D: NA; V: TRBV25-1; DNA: TGTGCCAGCAGTGAGGCAGGGGCGACAGATACGCAGTATTTT; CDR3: CASSEAGATDTQYF
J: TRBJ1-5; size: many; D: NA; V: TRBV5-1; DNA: TGCGCCAGCAGCATAGAACCTGGCAATAGCAATCAGCCCCAGCATTTT; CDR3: CASSIEPGNSNQPQHF
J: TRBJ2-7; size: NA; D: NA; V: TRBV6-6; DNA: TGTGCCAGCAGTTACAGAGCTTCCGGGGAACCCTACGAGCAGTACTTC; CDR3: CASSYRASGEPYEQYF
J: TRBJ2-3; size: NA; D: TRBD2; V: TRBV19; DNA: TGTGCCAGTAGTTCTCGATGGGACTATAGAACAGATACGCAGTATTTT; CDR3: CASSSRWDYRTDTQYF
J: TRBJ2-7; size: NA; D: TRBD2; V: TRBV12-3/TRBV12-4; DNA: TGTGCCAGCAGCAAGGAACTAGCGGGAGGGCCTTCTTACAACGAGCAGTACTTC; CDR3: CASSKELAGGPSYNEQYF
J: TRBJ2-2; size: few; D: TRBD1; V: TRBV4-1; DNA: TGCGCCAGCAGCCCGGGACAGGGTGTTAACACCGGGGAGCTGTTTTTT; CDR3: CASSPGQGVNTGELFF
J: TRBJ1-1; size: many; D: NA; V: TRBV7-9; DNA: TGTGCCAGCACCCCCTCAAACCTAATGAACACTGAAGCTTTCTTT; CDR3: CASTPSNLMNTEAFF
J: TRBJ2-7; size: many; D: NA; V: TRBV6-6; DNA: TGTGCCAGCAGTTACGGGAGGGGGTACGAGCAGTACTTC; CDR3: CASSYGRGYEQYF
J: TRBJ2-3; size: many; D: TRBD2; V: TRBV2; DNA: TGTGCCAGCAGTGAAGAGTTAGCGGGATGGGATACGCAGTATTTT; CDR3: CASSEELAGWDTQYF
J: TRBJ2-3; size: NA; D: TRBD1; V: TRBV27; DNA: TGTGCCAGCGGTTCCCCAGGGACAGGGGTAGGAGATACGCATTATTTT; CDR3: CASGSPGTGVGDTHYF
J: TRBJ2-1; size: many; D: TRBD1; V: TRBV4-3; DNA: TGCGCCAGCAGCCAAGGGGACAGATACAATGAGCAGTTCTTC; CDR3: CASSQGDRYNEQFF
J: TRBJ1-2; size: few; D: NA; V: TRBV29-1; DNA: TGCAGCGTTGAGGCCGGCGACAGGCGGTATGGCTACACCTTC; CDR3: CSVEAGDRRYGYTF
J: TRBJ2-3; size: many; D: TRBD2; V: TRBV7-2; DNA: TGTGCCAGCAGCTCTTTCGGACTAGCCACAGATACGCAGTATTTT; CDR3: CASSSFGLATDTQYF
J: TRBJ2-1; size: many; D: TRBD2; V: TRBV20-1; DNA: TGCAGTGCCACCGCTAGCGGGAGGGCGGGTGAGCAGTTCTTC; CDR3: CSATASGRAGEQFF
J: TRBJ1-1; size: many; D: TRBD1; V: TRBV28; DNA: TGTGCCAGCAGACCATTTCAGGGGGGGGCCACTGAAGCTTTCTTT; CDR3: CASRPFQGGATEAFF
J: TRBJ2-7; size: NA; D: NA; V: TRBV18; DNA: TGTGCCAGCTCACGGTCCTACGGGCAGTACTTC; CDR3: CASSRSYGQYF
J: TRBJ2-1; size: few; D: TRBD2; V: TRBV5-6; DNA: TGTGCCAGCAGCTTAAGCGGGAGCGCCTACAATGAGCAGTTCTTC; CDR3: CASSLSGSAYNEQFF
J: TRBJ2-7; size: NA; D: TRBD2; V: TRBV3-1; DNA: TGTGCCAGCAGCCCGACTAGCGGCTTTTCCTACGAGCAGTACTTC; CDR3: CASSPTSGFSYEQYF
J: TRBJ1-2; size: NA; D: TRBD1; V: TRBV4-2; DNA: TGTGCCAGCAGAAAGGGACAGGGGATTTGGGGCTACACCTTC; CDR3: CASRKGQGIWGYTF
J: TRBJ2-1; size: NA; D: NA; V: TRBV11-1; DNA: TGTGCCAGCAGCTTAAATCTCAATGAGCAGTTCTTC; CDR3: CASSLNLNEQFF
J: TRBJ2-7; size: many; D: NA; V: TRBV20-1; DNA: TGCAGTGCTGTTCAACCCGGGACACCTACCTACGAGCAGTACTTC; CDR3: CSAVQPGTPTYEQYF
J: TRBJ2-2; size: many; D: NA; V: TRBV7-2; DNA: TGTGCCAGCAGCCAGGAAGGGGGGAACACCGGGGAGCTGTTTTTT; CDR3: CASSQEGGNTGELFF
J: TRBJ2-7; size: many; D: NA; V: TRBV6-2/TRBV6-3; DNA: TGTGCCAGCAGTTACTGGACGAAGGGGGAGCAGTACTTC; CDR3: CASSYWTKGEQYF
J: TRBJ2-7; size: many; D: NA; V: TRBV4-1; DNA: TGCGCCAGCAGCCAGATCCTAGGCGCTTCCTACGAGCAGTACTTC; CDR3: CASSQILGASYEQYF
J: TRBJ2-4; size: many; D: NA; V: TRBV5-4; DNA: TGTGCCAGCAGCTTGGTTGGCGCAGGGCAAGCCATTCAGTACTTC; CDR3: CASSLVGAGQAIQYF
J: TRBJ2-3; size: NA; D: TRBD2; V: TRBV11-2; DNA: TGTGCCAGCAGCCCTCTGCCGACTAGCGGGAGGGCGGGATCCACGCAGTATTTT; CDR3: CASSPLPTSGRAGSTQYF
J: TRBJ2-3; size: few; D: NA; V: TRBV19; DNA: TGTGCCAGTAGTAGCGCAGGGAGAGATACGCAGTATTTT; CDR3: CASSSAGRDTQYF
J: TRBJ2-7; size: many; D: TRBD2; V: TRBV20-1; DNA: TGCAGTGCTAGGCCTAGCGGGAGAGACCACGAGCAGTACTTC; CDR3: CSARPSGRDHEQYF
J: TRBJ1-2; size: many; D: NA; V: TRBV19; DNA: TGTGCCAGTACGAAAGTCTATATGGATGGCTACACCTTC; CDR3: CASTKVYMDGYTF
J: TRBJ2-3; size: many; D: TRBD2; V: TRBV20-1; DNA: TGCAGTGCTAGGGGACTAGCGAAGAGCACAGATACGCAGTATTTT; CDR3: CSARGLAKSTDTQYF
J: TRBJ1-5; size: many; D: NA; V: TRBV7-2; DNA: TGTGCCAGCAGCTTAGGTTCGGTCAGCAATCAGCCCCAGCATTTT; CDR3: CASSLGSVSNQPQHF
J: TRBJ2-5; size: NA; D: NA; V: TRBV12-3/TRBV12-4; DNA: TGTGCCAGCAGTTTAAAGGGTATGGCCCAGTACTTC; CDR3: CASSLKGMAQYF
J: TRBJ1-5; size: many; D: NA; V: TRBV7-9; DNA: TGTGCCAGCAGCTTAGCGCAGGGGTGGGATGTTCAGCCCCAGCATTTT; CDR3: CASSLAQGWDVQPQHF
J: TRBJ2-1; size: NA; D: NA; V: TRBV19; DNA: TGTGCCAGTAGTACCAGAGCCCCGACTGTAGGTGAGCAGTTCTTC; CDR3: CASSTRAPTVGEQFF
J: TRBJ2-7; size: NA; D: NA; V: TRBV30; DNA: TGTGCCTGGAATCTCCCCGGGGACGAGCAGTACTTC; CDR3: CAWNLPGDEQYF